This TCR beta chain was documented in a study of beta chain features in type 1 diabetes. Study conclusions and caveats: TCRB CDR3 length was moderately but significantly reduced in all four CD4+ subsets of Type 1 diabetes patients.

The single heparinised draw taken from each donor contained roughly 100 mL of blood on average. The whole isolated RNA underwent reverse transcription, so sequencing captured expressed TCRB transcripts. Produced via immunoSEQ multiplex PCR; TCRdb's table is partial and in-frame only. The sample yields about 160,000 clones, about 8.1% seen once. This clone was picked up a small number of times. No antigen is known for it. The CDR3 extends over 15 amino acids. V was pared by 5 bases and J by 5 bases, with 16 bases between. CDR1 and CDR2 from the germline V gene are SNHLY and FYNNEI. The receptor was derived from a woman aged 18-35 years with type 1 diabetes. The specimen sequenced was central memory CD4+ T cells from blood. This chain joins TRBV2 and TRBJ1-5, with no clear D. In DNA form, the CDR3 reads TGTGCCAGCAGTAATTCCGGGTCGGTGGATCAGCCCCAGCATTTT. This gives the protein CASSNSGSVDQPQHF.